Listed below are T cell receptor beta chains from one sample, sequenced in a study of blood T cell repertoires in COVID-19. Only in-frame clones appear in the TCRdb table, and some are missing; sequencing was by immunoSEQ multiplex PCR. Of about 280,000 clones detected, almost 90% appear once; the ten largest clones hold about 11%. Sequencing used peripheral blood. Receptors were obtained from a woman in her 30s with COVID-19, enrolled during active disease. Both conserved end residues are part of each CDR3. The D gene is left open where the match is weak. The size of a clone is reported for some rows only, either as once, few or many, or as a class for expanded clones.

d_call clone_size j_call v_call cdr3_aa cdr3_nt
NA NA TRBJ2-7 TRBV2 CASRADTTIYEQYF TGTGCCAGCAGGGCGGACACCACAATTTACGAGCAGTACTTC
TRBD1 NA TRBJ2-3 TRBV5-6 CASSLTGTGSDTQYF TGTGCCAGCAGCTTAACCGGGACAGGATCAGATACGCAGTATTTT
TRBD1 once TRBJ2-5 TRBV2 CASNPGQQETQYF TGTGCCAGCAATCCGGGACAGCAAGAGACCCAGTACTTC
TRBD2 NA TRBJ2-1 TRBV29-1 CSAGEGRQFF TGCAGCGCTGGGGAGGGACGGCAGTTCTTC
NA once TRBJ2-7 TRBV21-1 CASSKRDRRYYEQYF TGTGCCAGCAGCAAACGCGACAGACGGTACTACGAGCAGTACTTC
NA NA TRBJ2-1 TRBV7-9 CASSPHPRDSDYNEQFF TGTGCCAGCAGCCCACACCCCCGGGACTCGGATTACAATGAGCAGTTCTTC
TRBD1 NA TRBJ1-3 TRBV15 CATSSRQGSSGNTIYF TGTGCCACCAGCAGTAGACAGGGATCCTCTGGAAACACCATATATTTT
TRBD1 once TRBJ2-5 TRBV27 CASSLWQGARETQYF TGTGCCAGCAGTTTATGGCAGGGGGCTAGGGAGACCCAGTACTTC
TRBD2 NA TRBJ2-7 TRBV14 CASSPGLANEQYF TGTGCCAGCAGCCCGGGACTAGCGAACGAGCAGTACTTC
NA NA TRBJ2-7 TRBV2 CASSVGGEGYEQYF TGTGCCAGCAGTGTCGGGGGAGAGGGGTACGAGCAGTACTTC
NA NA TRBJ2-7 TRBV6-1 CASSERGNWRVYEQYF TGTGCCAGCAGTGAACGGGGGAATTGGCGGGTTTACGAGCAGTACTTC
NA NA TRBJ1-1 TRBV21-1 CAKTGGKAFF TGTGCCAAGACAGGGGGCAAAGCTTTCTTT
NA NA TRBJ1-3 TRBV3-1/TRBV3-2 CASSQQGGNTIYF TGTGCCAGCAGCCAACAAGGAGGGAACACCATATATTTT
NA NA TRBJ1-2 TRBV6-5 CASSYSISGGYTF TGTGCCAGCAGTTACTCGATATCGGGTGGCTACACCTTC
NA once TRBJ2-7 TRBV19 CASSIMSGQAYEQYF TGTGCCAGTAGTATAATGTCGGGACAAGCCTACGAGCAGTACTTC
NA many TRBJ2-7 TRBV10-1 CAKSYEQYF TGCGCCAAGAGCTACGAGCAGTACTTC
NA NA TRBJ2-3 TRBV24-1 CASGLSTDTQYF TGTGCCTCGGGACTTTCCACAGATACGCAGTATTTT
NA NA TRBJ2-5 TRBV28 CASSLNPAVETQYF TGTGCCAGCAGTTTGAACCCCGCGGTAGAGACCCAGTACTTC
TRBD2 few TRBJ2-5 TRBV18 CASSPSSGILETQYF TGTGCCAGCTCACCCTCTAGCGGGATACTAGAGACCCAGTACTTC
TRBD2 NA TRBJ2-3 TRBV27 CASRGTSGYTDTQYF TGTGCCAGCAGGGGGACTAGCGGCTACACAGATACGCAGTATTTT
NA few TRBJ1-5 TRBV30 CAWSGIRDQPQHF TGTGCCTGGAGCGGTATACGGGATCAGCCCCAGCATTTT
NA NA TRBJ1-1 TRBV30 CAWSAQTGNTEAFF TGTGCCTGGAGTGCACAAACAGGTAACACTGAAGCTTTCTTT
TRBD1 once TRBJ2-3 TRBV19 CASSIRWGQGTDTQYF TGTGCCAGTAGTATTAGATGGGGACAGGGCACAGATACGCAGTATTTT
NA NA TRBJ1-2 TRBV28 CASSPDSRVGGYTF TGTGCCAGCAGCCCGGACAGTCGTGTGGGGGGCTACACCTTC
TRBD2 NA TRBJ2-1 TRBV4-1 CASSLATGTSDEQFF TGCGCCAGCAGCCTCGCTACCGGGACTAGCGATGAGCAGTTCTTC
TRBD1 NA TRBJ2-7 TRBV7-8 CASSFGQGFDEQYF TGTGCCAGCAGCTTCGGACAGGGGTTCGACGAGCAGTACTTC
NA NA TRBJ2-7 TRBV9 CASSVGFRGGYEQYF TGTGCCAGCAGCGTAGGATTCAGGGGCGGCTACGAGCAGTACTTC
NA NA TRBJ2-2 TRBV4-1 CASSQRSGVNTGELFF TGCGCCAGCAGCCAGCGCTCGGGAGTCAACACCGGGGAGCTGTTTTTT
NA NA TRBJ1-1 TRBV21-1 CASSRRTGGPAGTEAFF TGTGCCAGCAGCCGTAGGACAGGGGGCCCGGCGGGCACTGAAGCTTTCTTT
TRBD1 NA TRBJ2-1 TRBV5-1 CASSLAPGQYNEQFF TGCGCCAGCAGCTTGGCTCCGGGACAGTACAATGAGCAGTTCTTC
TRBD2 NA TRBJ2-1 TRBV5-4 CASSGGSSTEQFF TGTGCCAGCAGCGGCGGGAGTTCCACTGAGCAGTTCTTC
NA once TRBJ1-6 TRBV5-4 CASTGGGSPLHF TGTGCCAGCACCGGGGGAGGATCACCCCTCCACTTT
TRBD2 NA TRBJ2-5 TRBV19 CASSIVGGSFQETQYF TGTGCCAGTAGTATAGTTGGCGGGAGCTTCCAAGAGACCCAGTACTTC
TRBD2 NA TRBJ2-7 TRBV11-2 CASSFPHGRENEQYF TGTGCCAGCAGCTTCCCGCACGGGCGGGAGAACGAGCAGTACTTC
NA once TRBJ2-7 TRBV30 CALMTWTARNRYEQYF TGTGCCTTAATGACTTGGACTGCCCGGAATCGATACGAGCAGTACTTC
TRBD2 NA TRBJ2-1 TRBV4-3 CASRGTSGLQEQFF TGCGCCAGCCGCGGGACTAGCGGCCTGCAGGAGCAGTTCTTC
NA NA TRBJ2-7 TRBV3-1/TRBV3-2 CASSQVGGRTGRIYEQYF TGTGCCAGCAGCCAAGTGGGGGGTCGGACTGGAAGAATTTACGAGCAGTACTTC
NA few TRBJ1-2 TRBV9 CASSPSWGGYYGYTF TGTGCCAGCAGCCCGAGCTGGGGGGGCTACTATGGCTACACCTTC
NA NA TRBJ2-2 TRBV6-1 CASSDLSGAGELFF TGTGCCAGCAGTGACCTCTCCGGGGCCGGGGAGCTGTTTTTT
NA NA TRBJ2-3 TRBV5-8 CASSQDTTDTQYF TGTGCCAGCAGCCAGGACACCACAGATACGCAGTATTTT
NA NA TRBJ1-2 TRBV5-6 CASSSVYGYTF TGTGCCAGCAGCTCCGTCTATGGCTACACCTTC
TRBD1 NA TRBJ1-3 TRBV28 CASRSQGAKTGNTIYF TGTGCCAGCAGGTCACAGGGGGCGAAGACTGGAAACACCATATATTTT
TRBD2 NA TRBJ2-3 TRBV7-3 CASRLAGGTDTQYF TGTGCCAGCAGGCTAGCGGGCGGCACAGATACGCAGTATTTT
TRBD1 NA TRBJ2-2 TRBV19 CASSPDRGIGELFF TGTGCCAGTAGCCCGGACAGGGGGATCGGGGAGCTGTTTTTT
NA NA TRBJ1-5 TRBV19 CASSISGFGNQPQHF TGTGCCAGTAGTATCTCGGGATTTGGCAATCAGCCCCAGCATTTT
NA NA TRBJ2-5 TRBV19 CASAQGQETQYF TGTGCCAGCGCCCAGGGACAAGAGACCCAGTACTTC
TRBD1 NA TRBJ2-7 TRBV5-4 CASSFWTGYEQYF TGTGCCAGCAGCTTTTGGACAGGGTACGAGCAGTACTTC
TRBD1 NA TRBJ2-1 TRBV11-3 CASSLGQGVYNEQFF TGTGCCAGCAGCTTAGGACAGGGGGTATACAATGAGCAGTTCTTC
NA NA TRBJ1-3 TRBV4-1 CASSRGRGNSGNTIYF TGCGCCAGCAGCCGGGGGCGAGGGAACTCTGGAAACACCATATATTTT
TRBD1 NA TRBJ1-1 TRBV24-1 CATSDTGVGRTEAFF TGTGCCACCAGTGACACAGGGGTAGGAAGAACTGAAGCTTTCTTT
NA few TRBJ1-1 TRBV5-1 CASSRKQGGGTEAFF TGCGCCAGCAGCAGAAAACAGGGAGGGGGCACTGAAGCTTTCTTT
TRBD1 few TRBJ1-3 TRBV9 CASSTRDRVGNTIYF TGTGCCAGCAGCACCCGGGACAGGGTGGGAAACACCATATATTTT
TRBD1 once TRBJ2-3 TRBV7-7 CASSFGTGGTDTQYF TGTGCTAGCAGCTTCGGGACAGGGGGCACAGATACGCAGTATTTT
NA NA TRBJ2-7 TRBV6-6 CASSYRGDEQYF TGTGCCAGCAGTTACCGTGGAGACGAGCAGTACTTC
TRBD2 NA TRBJ2-7 TRBV3-1/TRBV3-2 CASSSRVAGGPSGEQYF TGTGCCAGCAGCTCGAGGGTAGCGGGAGGGCCCTCGGGCGAGCAGTACTTC
NA NA TRBJ2-5 TRBV20-1 CSASSGQTQYF TGCAGTGCTAGTTCAGGCCAGACCCAGTACTTC
TRBD1 NA TRBJ1-3 TRBV5-1 CASSQPGQGNTIYF TGCGCCAGCAGCCAACCGGGACAGGGAAACACCATATATTTT